This entry is about one T cell receptor (beta chain). The antigen is undetermined. The primer mix had 60 Vbeta and 13 Jbeta primers. Produced via immunoSEQ multiplex PCR; TCRdb's table is partial and in-frame only. In the table there are nearly 70,000 clones, 74% of which are singletons. The data were taken from a study of cytomegalovirus exposure and HLA in healthy donors. Background on the study: Early released data comprised approximately 85 million unique TCRs from HLA-typed donors.

Study findings and constraints: The study carried out a later analysis of TCR beta sequences. It associated 15,000 to 20,000 of them with specific HLA alleles at a false discovery rate of 0.05.

V was pared by 5 bases and J by 4 bases, with 8 bases of the junction left unmatched. Germline V gives CDR1 MNHNY, CDR2 SVGAGI (reference sequence). The CDR3 totals 15 residues. Source material: PBMCs. The chain combines TRBV6-6 with TRBJ2-7, with 10 bases aligning to TRBD2. The clonotype was recovered from a woman aged 60-75 years in good health and CMV-seropositive. In DNA form, the CDR3 reads TGTGCCAGCAGTCTAAGGACTAGCGGACTATACGAGCAGTACTTC. It specifies CASSLRTSGLYEQYF.